This T cell receptor (beta chain) appears in the sequencing data of a study of CD4+ T cells in melanoma. Notes on the study in general: Reportedly, melanoma neoantigen-specific CD4+ T cells showed varied differentiation states. A reported correlation linked neoantigen-specific CD4+ T cells to CD8+, macrophage and B cell function.

Germline V gene sequence: CDR1 SNHLY, CDR2 FYNNEI. V gave up 7 bases and J gave up 7 bases, with 20 bases separating them. The CDR3 contains 15 residues. Clones were sequenced by immunoSEQ multiplex PCR, and TCRdb holds only the in-frame ones, with some missing. The sample lists some 19,000 clones, around 78% occurring once. Details on this clone: Its matching antigen is unknown.

The V gene is TRBV2, the J gene TRBJ2-1, with TRBD2 as a possible D gene (7 bases). The clonotype comes from a human donor with melanoma. This chain's CDR3 is CASTRGGTTLNEQFF. The DNA of the CDR3 is TGTGCCAGCACAAGGGGGGGGACCACCCTTAATGAGCAGTTCTTC.